This TCR beta chain was recovered during a study of T cells in Graves' hyperthyroidism and ophthalmopathy. The overall study: Peripheral blood was obtained at initial diagnosis, preceding any treatment.

There were TCR beta CDR3 regions amplified from RNA transcripts. Researchers ran a first-round RT-PCR on the TCR CDR3 using the HTBI primer set. Each CDR3 protein gets one entry after TCRdb re-called the multiplex PCR reads with MiXCR. This sample has about 520,000 distinct CDR3 sequences, with approximately 24% found just once. Based on clinical symptoms, serum thyroxine and TRAb, thyroid ultrasound and orbital computed tomography, diagnoses were reached. Around 10 ml of fresh peripheral blood supplied the PBMCs. The CDR3 extends over 15 amino acids. CDR1 and CDR2 from the germline V gene are SGHRS and YFSETQ. J gave up 8 bases and V 4 bases, and 10 bases lay outside the gene matches. This clonotype was recorded at least ten times.

This sequence was found in a woman younger than 45 with Graves' ophthalmopathy. The V call is TRBV5-1, the J call TRBJ2-2, with 8 bases lining up with TRBD1. What was sequenced was blood. The CDR3 DNA reads as TGCGCCAGCAGCCCGGGACAGGAGCTGCCAGGGGAGCTGTTTTTT. It is translated as CASSPGQELPGELFF.